These 29 T cell receptor beta chains were all obtained from the same sample, sequenced in a study of response to subunit inactivated influenza vaccine. MiXCR was run by TCRdb on the RT-PCR reads, yielding one entry per CDR3 protein. The table has 200,000 to 300,000 distinct CDR3 sequences, 10% to 15% seen once; the top ten hold 7.8%. The specimen comprised non-naive T cells sorted from PBMCs, sampled less than 15 days before vaccination. These receptor sequences come from a man between 50 and 59 years old who received an inactivated influenza vaccine.

CDR3 protein: CASSPQSTSGGADPPYEQYF. The CDR3 DNA reads as TGTGCCAGCAGCCCACAAAGTACTAGCGGGGGGGCAGACCCACCCTACGAGCAGTACTTC. The genes are TRBV21-1 and TRBJ2-7; TRBD2, the table's D call, lacks a check against the DNA. TRBV21-1 is termed a pseudogene. The CDR3 is made up of 20 amino acids.

V usage is TRBV20-1 and J usage is TRBJ1-3, with a weak D call TRBD1 (5 bases). The V gene lost 3 bases and the J gene lost 0 bases, with 9 bases spanning the gap. The CDR3 is made up of 14 amino acids. CDR1 is DFQATT and CDR2 is SNEGSKA in the germline V gene (reference sequence). CDR3 in amino acids: CSASQGLSGNTIYF. CDR3 coding DNA: TGCAGTGCTAGTCAGGGTCTCTCTGGAAACACCATATATTTT.

This clonotype was picked up a small number of times. This chain connects TRBV11-2 to TRBJ2-1, with D perhaps matching TRBD2 (6 bases). Germline V gene lookup returns CDR1 SGHAT and CDR2 FQNNGV. Trimming took off 3 bases at V and 0 bases at J, with 18 bases between the two ends. This CDR3 spans 18 amino acids. The CDR3, as DNA: TGTGCCAGCAGCTTCGAAAGGGCGGGGTTGGGCTCCTACAATGAGCAGTTCTTC. Translation gives CASSFERAGLGSYNEQFF.

This clonotype has only a few counts. This chain links TRBV4-2 with TRBJ2-3, with 7 bases aligning to TRBD2. With V trimmed by 4 bases and J by 6 bases, 13 bases remained unmatched. Germline values: CDR1 LGHNA, CDR2 YNFKEQ. The CDR3 extends over 16 amino acids. The CDR3 loop reads CASSLQRDSEKDTQYF. The CDR3 DNA reads as TGTGCCAGCAGCCTCCAGCGGGATTCCGAGAAGGATACGCAGTATTTT.

This clonotype was observed at least ten times. The gene calls are TRBV11-2 and TRBJ1-1, with D uncertain. The V and J ends lost 2 bases and 0 bases respectively, with 4 bases between them. Germline CDR1 is SGHAT and CDR2 is FQNNGV. This CDR3 is 13 amino acids long. Here the CDR3 DNA reads TGTGCCAGCAGCTTAAAGCTGAACACTGAAGCTTTCTTT. This encodes CASSLKLNTEAFF.

This clonotype has a handful of counts. The chain uses TRBV14 and TRBJ2-2; tentatively, D is TRBD1 (6 bases). CDR1 is SGHDN, CDR2 FVKESK, per germline. This CDR3 is built from 16 residues. V lost 2 bases to trimming and J lost 1 base, with 11 bases between them. The CDR3 sequence: CASSQFEGGNTGELFF. The DNA for the CDR3 is TGTGCCAGCAGCCAATTCGAAGGGGGGAACACCGGGGAGCTGTTTTTT. Using reference TRBV14 and TRBJ2-2 for the parts outside the CDR3, the full variable domain is EAGVTQFPSHSVIEKGQTVTLRCDPISGHDNLYWYRRVMGKEIKFLLHFVKESKQDESGMPNNRFLAERTGGTYSTLKVQPAELEDSGVYFCASSQFEGGNTGELFFGEGSRLTVL.

The V call is TRBV20-1, the J call TRBJ2-7, with 10 positions matching TRBD1. Germline trimming cut 3 bases from V and 5 bases from J; bases unmatched to any gene: 4. The germline CDR1 and CDR2 sequences are DFQATT and SNEGSKA (reference sequence). This CDR3 contains 13 residues. The CDR3 loop reads CSASRDRGHEQYF. The CDR3 DNA reads TGCAGTGCTAGCCGGGACAGGGGTCACGAGCAGTACTTC.

There are a few counts of this clonotype. The rearrangement uses TRBV14 and TRBJ2-4; D perhaps matches TRBD2 (5 bases). The CDR3 contains 19 residues. CDR1 and CDR2 (germline): SGHDN, FVKESK. Deletions cut 0 bases from V and 0 bases from J, with 18 bases between. CDR3 bases: TGTGCCAGCAGCCAAGAAGGTTCTAGCAGACTTTTAGCCAAAAACATTCAGTACTTC. It yields the protein CASSQEGSSRLLAKNIQYF.

This clonotype was observed a single time. No conserved phenylalanine or tryptophan is present at the end of the CDR3, so a read error is the likely explanation. The chain employs TRBV11-2 and TRBJ1-6; 9 bases map to TRBD1. The CDR3 length is 14 residues. Germline CDR1 is SGHAT and CDR2 is FQNNGV. The ends lost 6 bases at V and 5 bases at J; junction bases unmatched: 2. The CDR3 DNA sequence: TGTGCCAGCAGACAGGGGGCGGATAATTCACCCCTCCACTTA. This codes for CASRQGADNSPLHL.

The chain links TRBV28 to TRBJ2-7, with 8 nucleotides matching TRBD1. Looked up from germline, CDR1 is MDHEN and CDR2 is SYDVKM. The junction had 14 bases not matched to a gene; V was cut back by 7 bases and J by 3 bases. CDR3 size: 16 residues. The CDR3 coding sequence is TGTGCCAGCATCCCCCGGGGCCAGGGGGCGCGCTACGAGCAGTACTTC. The encoded protein is CASIPRGQGARYEQYF. The whole variable domain, filled in from reference TRBV28 and TRBJ2-7, reads DVKVTQSSRYLVKRTGEKVFLECVQDMDHENMFWYRQDPGLGLRLIYFSYDVKMKEKGDIPEGYSVSREKKERFSLILESASTNQTSMYLCASIPRGQGARYEQYFGPGTRLTVT.

In its sample, this clonotype was seen a few times. The CDR3 region is CAISGTVSREQYF. As DNA, the CDR3 is TGTGCCATCAGTGGGACAGTTTCTAGGGAGCAGTACTTC. This chain uses TRBV10-3 with TRBJ2-7; TRBD1 might be the D (6 bases). The V gene lost 4 bases and the J gene lost 7 bases, with 14 bases spanning the gap. This CDR3 region has 13 residues. Germline assignment: CDR1 ENHRY and CDR2 SYGVKD.

This clonotype was counted many times. This chain joins TRBV10-3 and TRBJ1-5; D is undetermined. This CDR3 is 16 amino acids long. V lost 3 bases to trimming and J lost 2 bases, with 14 bases between them. Germline V lookup: CDR1 ENHRY, CDR2 SYGVKD. The CDR3 DNA reads as TGTGCCATCAGTGAAGGAAATCCCCTGGGCAATCAGCCCCAGCATTTT. Translation gives CAISEGNPLGNQPQHF.

This clonotype was counted ten times or more. The V gene is TRBV20-1, the J gene TRBJ2-3; no reliable D call. The V end lost 6 bases, the J end lost 2 bases, and 9 bases lay between the germline ends. The CDR3 extends over 12 amino acids. Germline lookup yields CDR1 DFQATT and CDR2 SNEGSKA (reference sequence). The CDR3 DNA reads as TGCAGTGCCTGGCAGACCACAGATACGCAGTATTTT. Its translation is CSAWQTTDTQYF.

This clonotype was picked up a small number of times. In DNA, the CDR3 is TGTGCCAGCAGCTCGATCCATAACTATGGCTACACCTTC. It is translated as CASSSIHNYGYTF. V usage is TRBV7-8 and J usage is TRBJ1-2; D is undetermined. Per the germline V gene, CDR1 is SGHVS and CDR2 is FQNEAQ. The CDR3 consists of 13 residues. Trimming shortened V by 4 bases and J by 1 base, and 7 bases separated the two germline ends.

This clonotype was seen many times. The chain combines TRBV12-3 or TRBV12-4 with TRBJ2-7; no clear D. The CDR3 consists of 14 residues. V lost 5 bases, J lost 0 bases, and 11 bases lay in between. The CDR3 coding sequence is TGTGCCAGCAGTCCGGCGGTTAGCTCCTACGAGCAGTACTTC. This encodes CASSPAVSSYEQYF.

The J gene is TRBJ1-5, the V gene TRBV28; 7 bases fit TRBD1. With 6 bases clipped from V and 6 bases from J, the junction kept 11 bases outside the gene matches. Germline assignment: CDR1 MDHEN and CDR2 SYDVKM. This CDR3 is built from 15 residues. The CDR3 DNA is TGTGCCAGCAGCCCTCGACAGGGTACGTCTCAGCCCCAGCATTTT. As protein: CASSPRQGTSQPQHF.

This chain connects TRBV14 to TRBJ2-1, with 16 positions matching TRBD2. Per germline, CDR1 SGHDN and CDR2 FVKESK. The length of the CDR3 is 18 residues. J lost 2 bases, V lost 4 bases, and 5 bases had no gene match. For the CDR3, the DNA is TGTGCCAGCAGCCGAAGCGGGACTAGCGGGAGGGCCTACAATGAGCAGTTCTTC. It is translated as CASSRSGTSGRAYNEQFF. Drawing the rest from reference TRBV14 and TRBJ2-1, the complete variable domain is EAGVTQFPSHSVIEKGQTVTLRCDPISGHDNLYWYRRVMGKEIKFLLHFVKESKQDESGMPNNRFLAERTGGTYSTLKVQPAELEDSGVYFCASSRSGTSGRAYNEQFFGPGTRLTVL.

This clonotype was detected a few times. V and J are TRBV11-1 and TRBJ2-7; D ambiguous. The germline CDR1 and CDR2 sequences are SGHAT and FQDESV (reference sequence). The CDR3 loop spans 16 amino acids. V was clipped by 4 bases and J by 0 bases, with 16 bases between them. CDR3 bases: TGTGCCAGCAGCTCCCCTAATCGCCAATTCTCCTACGAGCAGTACTTC. As protein: CASSSPNRQFSYEQYF.

This clonotype was seen a few times. V gene TRBV12-3 or TRBV12-4 combines with J gene TRBJ1-1; D unresolved. The CDR3 consists of 14 residues. Trimming took 3 bases from V and 0 from J, leaving 8 bases between them. CDR3 DNA: TGTGCCAGCAGTTTTAACAGCTTGAACACTGAAGCTTTCTTT. Translating gives CASSFNSLNTEAFF.

The chain has TRBV28 and TRBJ1-2, with 9 bases aligning to TRBD1. Germline loops: CDR1 MDHEN, CDR2 SYDVKM. The CDR3 sequence is 13 residues long. J lost 8 bases, V lost 4 bases, and 5 bases had no gene match. The CDR3 is CASSWGTGNGYTF. In DNA, the CDR3 is TGTGCCAGCAGTTGGGGGACAGGGAACGGCTACACCTTC.

This clonotype was seen more than once but under ten times. This chain connects TRBV6-2 or TRBV6-3 to TRBJ1-6; TRBD1 might be the D (5 bases). V dropped 3 bases and J dropped 7 bases, with 19 bases sitting between them. The CDR3 sequence is 17 residues long. Germline V lookup: CDR1 MNHEY, CDR2 SVGEGT. The chain's CDR3 is CASSYTDPGLKNSPLHF. The CDR3 DNA follows: TGTGCCAGCAGTTATACAGACCCAGGGCTGAAGAATTCACCCCTCCACTTT.

In its sample, this clonotype was seen a few times. The chain recombines TRBV6-5 with TRBJ2-3; no clear D gene. Per the germline V gene, CDR1 is MNHEY and CDR2 is SVGAGI. The ends were cut back, 8 bases at V and 5 bases at J, with 5 bases in the middle. The CDR3 is 10 residues long. The CDR3 region is CASGIDTQYF. The CDR3 DNA sequence: TGTGCCAGCGGAATAGATACGCAGTATTTT.

This clonotype was observed a handful of times. This chain connects TRBV7-9 to TRBJ1-5, with D hard to call. V lost 4 bases, J lost 1 base, and 8 bases lay in between. There are 14 residues in the CDR3. Germline V gene lookup returns CDR1 SEHNR and CDR2 FQNEAQ (reference sequence). The CDR3 DNA reads as TGTGCCAGCAGCTCCTCCCGAAGCAATCAGCCCCAGCATTTT. As protein: CASSSSRSNQPQHF.

The chain couples TRBV12-3 or TRBV12-4 to TRBJ2-7; perhaps TRBD1 as D (5 bases). V lost 6 bases and J lost 0, with 9 bases in between. The CDR3 length is 13 residues. The CDR3 coding sequence is TGTGCCAGCAGACCGACAGTCTCCTACGAGCAGTACTTC. It yields the protein CASRPTVSYEQYF.

This clonotype was seen more than once but under ten times. V and J are TRBV5-1 and TRBJ2-1, with no clear D. Germline V lookup: CDR1 SGHRS, CDR2 YFSETQ. Trimming pared 0 bases from V and 0 bases from J, leaving 7 bases between. The CDR3 consists of 15 residues. CDR3 sequence: CASSLGATSYNEQFF. The CDR3 DNA reads TGCGCCAGCAGCTTGGGTGCCACCTCCTACAATGAGCAGTTCTTC.

The genes are TRBV7-9 and TRBJ1-5, with 7 bases lining up with TRBD1. After removal of 9 bases from V and 2 bases from J, the junction contained 4 bases not matched to a gene. This CDR3 spans 13 amino acids. Germline V gene data show CDR1 as SEHNR and CDR2 as FQNEAQ (reference sequence). The CDR3 protein is CARPGTGNQPQHF. CDR3 sequence (DNA): TGTGCCAGGCCTGGGACAGGCAATCAGCCCCAGCATTTT.

This clonotype was counted a few times. V is TRBV9 and J is TRBJ2-1, with 11 bases aligning to TRBD2. The CDR3 is 16 residues long. The ends lost 0 bases at V and 3 bases at J; junction bases unmatched: 2. CDR1 and CDR2 from the germline V gene are SGDLS and YYNGEE. The CDR3, as DNA: TGTGCCAGCAGCGTAGGTACTAGCGGGAGCTACAATGAGCAGTTCTTC. It encodes CASSVGTSGSYNEQFF.

This clonotype was counted many times. The chain carries TRBV4-3 and TRBJ2-4; possibly TRBD2 for D (5 bases). Germline CDR1 reads LGHNA; CDR2 reads YSLEER. Trimming took 0 bases from V and 7 from J, leaving 13 bases between them. The CDR3 runs to 15 residues. This chain's CDR3 is CASSQERTSLNIQYF. CDR3 in DNA: TGCGCCAGCAGCCAAGAGAGGACTTCCTTGAACATTCAGTACTTC.

This sequence joins TRBV6-1 and TRBJ2-5; 12 nucleotides agree with TRBD1. Germline values: CDR1 MNHNS, CDR2 SASEGT. The CDR3 is made up of 17 amino acids. V lost 6 bases to trimming and J lost 1 base; unmatched junction nucleotides: 9. Written as DNA, the CDR3 is TGTGCCAGCAGACAGGGGACAGGGGGCGTACGCCAAGAGACCCAGTACTTC. Its protein is CASRQGTGGVRQETQYF.